The clone carrying this T cell receptor beta chain occurred a few times. Its matching antigen is unknown. This entry belongs to a study of T cells in narcolepsy. In germline, CDR1 is SGHVT, CDR2 SQSDAQ. V dropped 4 bases and J dropped 7; count of bases not matched to a gene: 4. The CDR3 has 14 residues. Measured with immunoSEQ multiplex PCR; TCRdb has only the in-frame clones, and not every one. This table holds hundreds of clones, 25% to 35% found once. The receptor was isolated from a human donor with narcolepsy. The sequenced sample consisted of cultured CD8+ T cells from cerebrospinal fluid. The rearrangement links TRBV7-4 to TRBJ2-2, with 9 positions matching TRBD2. This chain's CDR3 is CASSSKAGGGELFF. The CDR3 bases are TGTGCCAGCAGCTCAAAAGCGGGAGGCGGGGAGCTGTTTTTT. Filled out from reference TRBV7-4 and TRBJ2-2, the complete variable domain reads GAGVSQSPRYKVAKRGRDVALRCDSISGHVTLYWYRQTLGQGSEVLTYSQSDAQRDKSGRPSGRFSAERPERSVSTLKIQRTEQGDSAVYLCASSSKAGGGELFFGEGSRLTVL.